The source of this T cell receptor beta chain is a study of vaccination effects on CD4 cells after COVID-19. Trimming stripped 3 bases from V and 0 bases from J, with 7 bases between. Per the germline V gene, CDR1 is KGHDR and CDR2 is SFDVKD. CDR3 length: 14 residues. Broader study findings: Recruitment yielded few convalescent patients, and the study had no early post-infection timepoints. Marked clonal contraction was seen in infection- and vaccine-induced clones late after vaccination. Healthy vaccinees' vaccine-induced clones included only 1 of 255 cross-reacting with common cold coronaviruses.

Before sequencing took place, the ViraFEST assay used viral peptide pools to expand antigen-specific CD4+ T cells. Following culture for roughly 10 days, CD4+ T cells were isolated. Vaccinated recipients, who were negative for nucleocapsid antibodies, had no history of SARS-CoV-2 infection. A few million PBMC per well received approximately 10 IU/ml IL-2 and approximately 9.2 ug/ml peptides in culture. Generated by immunoSEQ multiplex PCR, the TCRdb table keeps only in-frame clones and is missing some. Of around 68,000 clones in the sample, over 70% were seen once. Turning to this clone: Its target is not known.

The TCR comes from a human donor who received a COVID-19 vaccine. This rearrangement joins TRBV24-1 to TRBJ1-2, with TRBD1 as a possible D gene (5 bases). The sample was CD4+ T cells from PBMCs cultured with SARS-CoV-2 spike peptides, taken before COVID-19 vaccination. CDR3 amino acids: CATSDRGSNYGYTF. CDR3 DNA: TGTGCCACCAGTGATCGGGGGTCTAACTATGGCTACACCTTC.